These 9 T cell receptor beta chains came from one sample sequenced in a study of T cells in Graves' hyperthyroidism and ophthalmopathy. Amplification of TCR beta CDR3 regions was performed using RNA transcripts as template. The HTBI set primed first-round TCR CDR3 RT-PCR. TCRdb analysed the multiplex PCR reads with MiXCR anew, one entry per CDR3 protein. The sample yields 600,000 or so distinct CDR3 sequences, roughly 16% seen once. Sequencing input: blood. These receptor sequences come from a woman aged 25 to 39 with Graves' hyperthyroidism.

V and J are TRBV12-3 or TRBV12-4 and TRBJ1-6, with 7 nucleotides matching TRBD1. The CDR3 has 13 residues. The trim removed 5 bases at V and 11 bases at J, leaving 6 bases unmatched. The CDR3 spells CASSPGQFPPLHF. The CDR3, as DNA: TGTGCCAGCAGTCCGGGACAGTTTCCACCCCTCCACTTT.

This clonotype was seen ten or more times. The V gene is TRBV7-2, the J gene TRBJ2-7, with D perhaps TRBD1 (6 bases). The CDR3 is 16 residues long. Per the germline V gene, CDR1 is SGHTA and CDR2 is FQGNSA. V lost 4 bases to trimming and J lost 0 bases, with 16 bases between them. The CDR3 DNA sequence: TGTGCCAGCAGCTGGCAAGGGACACCGAGCTCCTACGAGCAGTACTTC. It encodes CASSWQGTPSSYEQYF. Drawing the rest from reference TRBV7-2 and TRBJ2-7, the complete variable domain is GAGVSQSPSNKVTEKGKDVELRCDPISGHTALYWYRQSLGQGLEFLIYFQGNSAPDKSGLPSDRFSAERTGGSVSTLTIQRTQQEDSAVYLCASSWQGTPSSYEQYFGPGTRLTVT.

Remarks on this clonotype: Compared with germline, one end of the junction differs, possibly owing to a read error. The chain is built from TRBV5-1 and TRBJ1-2, with TRBD1 as a possible D gene (6 bases). The CDR3 runs to 15 residues. CDR1 is SGHRS and CDR2 is YFSETQ in the germline V gene. CDR3 sequence (DNA): TGTGCCAGCAGCTTTTCGGGTGGGGGCAACTATGGCTACACCTTC. Encoded protein: CASSFSGGGNYGYTF.

Many counts were recorded for this clonotype. J is TRBJ2-7 and V is TRBV5-1; 10 bases line up with TRBD2. The CDR3 loop spans 14 amino acids. Losses at the gene ends were 2 bases for V and 3 bases for J; bases not matched to a gene: 2. CDR1 is SGHRS and CDR2 is YFSETQ in the germline V gene. The CDR3 here is CASSFGTSVYEQYF. As DNA, the CDR3 is TGCGCCAGCAGCTTTGGGACTAGCGTCTACGAGCAGTACTTC.

J is TRBJ2-1 and V is TRBV5-6; the match to TRBD1 covers 10 bases. CDR1 is SGHDT, CDR2 YYEEEE, per germline. CDR3 size: 15 residues. Trimming took 4 bases from V and 5 from J; bases not matched to a gene: 6. CDR3 sequence: CASSMPGTGDNEQFF. The DNA for the CDR3 is TGTGCCAGCAGCATGCCCGGGACAGGGGACAATGAGCAGTTCTTC.

The chain couples TRBV4-1 to TRBJ2-1, with TRBD2 matching over 7 bases. V lost 1 base and J lost 7; bases outside the gene matches: 16. Germline loops: CDR1 MGHRA, CDR2 YSYEKL. CDR3 length: 18 residues. The CDR3 is CASSQVFSGEGPRNEQFF. The CDR3 DNA reads as TGCGCCAGCAGCCAAGTTTTTTCCGGGGAGGGCCCAAGGAATGAGCAGTTCTTC.

Ten or more counts support this clonotype. The gene calls are TRBV5-1 and TRBJ2-7, with D unclear. The CDR3 extends over 13 amino acids. V shed 3 bases and J shed 7 bases, with 14 bases lying between them. CDR1 SGHRS and CDR2 YFSETQ come from the germline V gene. In DNA, the CDR3 is TGCGCCAGCAGCTCGGACCCCGAGGAGGAGCAGTACTTC. Protein sequence: CASSSDPEEEQYF.

The rearrangement links TRBV20-1 to TRBJ2-7; 11 positions agree with TRBD2. V shed 5 bases, J shed 5 bases, and the junction held 17 bases outside the gene matches. The CDR3 totals 17 residues. Per germline, CDR1 DFQATT and CDR2 SNEGSKA (reference sequence). CDR3 DNA: TGCAGTGCTCCTCAACTCCAGACTAGCGGGAAAAGGGACGAGCAGTACTTC. Protein: CSAPQLQTSGKRDEQYF.

The V gene is TRBV20-1, the J gene TRBJ1-3; 7 nucleotides agree with TRBD1. In germline, CDR1 is DFQATT, CDR2 SNEGSKA (reference sequence). The ends lost 4 bases at V and 0 bases at J; junction bases unmatched: 18. CDR3 length: 19 amino acids. The CDR3 loop is CSATPWGRGLRTSGNTIYF. CDR3 nucleotide sequence: TGCAGTGCTACCCCTTGGGGCAGGGGGTTGCGGACCTCTGGAAACACCATATATTTT.